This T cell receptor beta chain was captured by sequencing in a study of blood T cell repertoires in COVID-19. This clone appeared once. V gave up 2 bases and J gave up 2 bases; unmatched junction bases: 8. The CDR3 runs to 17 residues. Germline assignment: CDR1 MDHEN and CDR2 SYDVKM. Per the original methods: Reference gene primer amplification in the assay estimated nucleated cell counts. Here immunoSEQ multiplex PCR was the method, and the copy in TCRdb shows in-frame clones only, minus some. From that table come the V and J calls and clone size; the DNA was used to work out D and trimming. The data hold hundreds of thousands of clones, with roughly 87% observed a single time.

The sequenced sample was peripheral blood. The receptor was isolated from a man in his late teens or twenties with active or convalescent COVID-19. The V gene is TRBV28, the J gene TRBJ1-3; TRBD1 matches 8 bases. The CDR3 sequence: CASSLRQGTGPGNTIYF. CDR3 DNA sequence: TGTGCCAGCAGTTTAAGACAGGGGACAGGACCTGGAAACACCATATATTTT.